Presented here are 20 T cell receptor beta chains from one specimen sequenced in a study of cytomegalovirus exposure and HLA in healthy donors. A multiplex PCR was run with 60 Vbeta primers and 13 Jbeta primers. TCRdb keeps only in-frame clones here, not all; method: immunoSEQ multiplex PCR. The table includes some 200,000 clones, more than 80% detected once. Sequenced input: PBMCs. These receptor sequences come from a boy aged 10-17 years in good health and CMV-seronegative.

This rearrangement joins TRBV7-6 to TRBJ2-7; no clear D. Germline lookup yields CDR1 SGHVS and CDR2 FNYEAQ. This CDR3 region has 11 residues. Trimming removed 5 bases at V and 5 bases at J, with 7 bases between. This chain's CDR3 is CASSLGNEQYF. CDR3 nucleotide sequence: TGTGCCAGCAGCCTTGGCAACGAGCAGTACTTC.

CDR3 DNA: TGTGCCAGCGCACTGGGACTCGGCGGGGATTCACCCCTCCACTTT. Its translation is CASALGLGGDSPLHF. V gene TRBV6-1 combines with J gene TRBJ1-6; D is possibly TRBD1 (5 bases). The germline V gene has CDR1 MNHNS and CDR2 SASEGT. V gave up 8 bases and J gave up 8 bases, with 19 bases separating them. The CDR3 is made up of 15 amino acids.

The chain uses TRBV5-8 and TRBJ2-3; 9 bases are shared with TRBD2. This CDR3 contains 16 residues. Looked up from germline, CDR1 is SGHTS and CDR2 is YDEGEE. The junction had 4 bases not matched to a gene; V was cut back by 0 bases and J by 2 bases. CDR3 in amino acids: CASSLGLAEITDTQYF. The CDR3 bases are TGTGCCAGCAGCTTGGGACTAGCGGAGATCACAGATACGCAGTATTTT.

The chain is built from TRBV11-1 and TRBJ2-1; D may be TRBD1 (7 bases). Germline CDR1 SGHAT, CDR2 FQDESV (reference sequence). With 11 bases removed from V and 4 bases from J, the gap between germline ends came to 21 bases. The CDR3 extends over 15 amino acids. The CDR3 region is CASQGGSGIYNEQFF. In DNA form, the CDR3 reads TGTGCCTCCCAGGGGGGTAGCGGAATTTACAATGAGCAGTTCTTC.

Concerning this clone itself: Other DNA sequences in this sample translate to the same CDR3. V is TRBV5-1 and J is TRBJ2-3; a possible D gene is TRBD1 (6 bases). V lost 2 bases, J lost 4 bases, and 11 bases lay in between. Germline V gene sequence: CDR1 SGHRS, CDR2 YFSETQ. The CDR3 is made up of 14 amino acids. For the CDR3, the DNA is TGCGCCAGCAGCTTAAGTGGGGGCCCAGATACGCAGTATTTT. It encodes CASSLSGGPDTQYF.

The chain combines TRBV29-1 with TRBJ2-2; D gene ambiguous. Germline CDR1 reads SQVTM; CDR2 reads ANQGSEA. This CDR3 has 11 residues. Trimming took off 7 bases at V and 5 bases at J, with 8 bases between the two ends. The CDR3 DNA follows: TGCAGCGCCCGGTTGACCGGGGAGCTGTTTTTT. Residues: CSARLTGELFF.

This rearrangement joins TRBV10-3 to TRBJ2-3, with a tentative D call TRBD1 (6 bases). This CDR3 region has 14 residues. The germline V gene has CDR1 ENHRY and CDR2 SYGVKD. Between the trimmed V and J ends, which lost 10 bases and 0 bases, there was a span of 14 bases. CDR3 in amino acids: CATLDSRSTDTQYF. CDR3 nucleotides: TGTGCCACCTTGGACAGCCGAAGCACAGATACGCAGTATTTT.

The chain joins TRBV7-9 to TRBJ1-3, with unresolved D. V was shortened by 2 bases and J by 9 bases, with 20 bases between the two germline ends. CDR3 length: 16 residues. Germline CDR1 is SEHNR and CDR2 is FQNEAQ (reference sequence). The chain's CDR3 is CASSLPGSDLGSTIYF. The CDR3 nucleotides read TGTGCCAGCAGCTTACCAGGCTCGGACCTTGGGAGCACCATATATTTT.

The chain employs TRBV21-1 and TRBJ2-5; the tabulated D call, TRBD2, remains unverified against the DNA. TRBV21-1 is given as a pseudogene. The CDR3 contains 17 residues. The CDR3 DNA sequence: TGTGCCAGCAGCAAAGAAGGACTAGCGGGGCTCCAAGAGACCCAGTACTTC. Translation: CASSKEGLAGLQETQYF.

The chain is built from TRBV10-2 and TRBJ2-3, with D unresolved. This CDR3 has 13 amino acids. Trimming took 3 bases from V and 7 from J, leaving 11 bases between them. The germline gives CDR1 WSHSY, CDR2 SAAADI. The CDR3 DNA reads TGCGCCAGCAGTGACCCTTCTATATATACGCAGTATTTT. The encoded protein is CASSDPSIYTQYF.

This chain connects TRBV11-3 to TRBJ2-7, with D unclear. The ends were cut back, 1 base at V and 2 bases at J, with 15 bases in the middle. This CDR3 is built from 16 residues. Germline V CDR1 and CDR2: SGHNT, YENEEA. CDR3 protein: CASSLVSGGPAYEQYF. CDR3 sequence (DNA): TGTGCCAGCAGCTTAGTGTCAGGTGGTCCGGCCTACGAGCAGTACTTC.

The chain carries TRBV4-1 and TRBJ2-1; TRBD2 matches 9 bases. The length of the CDR3 is 15 residues. Germline CDR1 is MGHRA and CDR2 is YSYEKL. Losses at the gene ends were 3 bases for V and 5 bases for J; bases not matched to a gene: 5. CDR3 bases: TGCGCCAGCAGCCAGGGGCGGGGGGGGAACAATGAGCAGTTCTTC. This codes for CASSQGRGGNNEQFF.

This chain links TRBV4-3 with TRBJ2-7; TRBD1 matches at 11 bases. Germline trimming cut 0 bases from V and 3 bases from J; bases unmatched to any gene: 4. The CDR3 sequence is 16 residues long. The germline V gene has CDR1 LGHNA and CDR2 YSLEER. Written as DNA, the CDR3 is TGCGCCAGCAGCCAAGATATTGGGACAGGGGGCTACGAGCAGTACTTC. This encodes CASSQDIGTGGYEQYF.

This chain links TRBV30 with TRBJ1-5; no definite D call. Between the trimmed V and J ends, which lost 8 bases and 5 bases, there was a span of 13 bases. There are 12 residues in the CDR3. Per the germline V gene, CDR1 is GTSNPN and CDR2 is SVGIG (reference sequence). CDR3 sequence: CALDGMYQPQHF. The DNA for the CDR3 is TGTGCCCTAGACGGCATGTATCAGCCCCAGCATTTT.

This sequence joins TRBV27 and TRBJ1-2; a weak D match, TRBD1 (6 bases). The CDR3 is 16 residues long. Per the germline V gene, CDR1 is MNHEY and CDR2 is SMNVEV (reference sequence). Between the trimmed V and J ends, which lost 7 bases and 2 bases, there was a span of 20 bases. The CDR3 DNA sequence: TGTGCCAGCACCTCCTACCGGGACACAACGAACTATGGCTACACCTTC. Amino acids: CASTSYRDTTNYGYTF.

This clone has just a few counts. CDR3 nucleotide sequence: TGTGCCAGCAGCGCCGGACAGGGTAGCAATCAGCCCCAGCATTTT. Translating gives CASSAGQGSNQPQHF. This rearrangement joins TRBV5-5 to TRBJ1-5, with 8 bases fitting TRBD1. The germline V gene encodes CDR1 SGHKS and CDR2 YYEKEE (reference sequence). J lost 0 bases, V lost 4 bases, and 3 bases had no gene match. This CDR3 comprises 15 residues.

V gene TRBV10-3 combines with J gene TRBJ1-4, with 7 bases matching TRBD1. There are 17 residues in the CDR3. Germline assignment: CDR1 ENHRY and CDR2 SYGVKD. V gave up 0 bases and J gave up 8 bases; unmatched junction bases: 12. CDR3 in amino acids: CAISESATTGSREKLFF. The CDR3 DNA reads TGTGCCATCAGTGAGTCGGCTACGACAGGGAGTCGAGAAAAACTGTTTTTT.

The genes are TRBV18 and TRBJ1-5; 9 bases map to TRBD1. The CDR3 contains 14 residues. Germline V gene lookup returns CDR1 KGHSH and CDR2 LQKENI. The ends lost 2 bases at V and 7 bases at J; junction bases unmatched: 3. For the CDR3, the DNA is TGTGCCAGCTCACCAAGGACAGGGGTACAGCCCCAGCATTTT. This sequence encodes CASSPRTGVQPQHF.

This clone was found a few times. The rearrangement joins TRBV5-8 to TRBJ1-4; possible D gene TRBD1, 6 bases. Germline V lookup: CDR1 SGHTS, CDR2 YDEGEE. The ends were cut back, 2 bases at V and 0 bases at J, with 14 bases in the middle. The CDR3 covers 17 residues. CDR3 sequence (DNA): TGTGCCAGCAGCTTCCAGATCCCAGGGGCAACTAATGAAAAACTGTTTTTT. It is translated as CASSFQIPGATNEKLFF.

The chain combines TRBV15 with TRBJ2-3; D is undetermined. CDR1 and CDR2 from the germline V gene are LNHNV and YYDKDF (reference sequence). Trimming left V 3 bases short and J 0 bases short, with 10 bases between. This CDR3 is built from 15 residues. In DNA, the CDR3 is TGTGCCACCAGCAGGTTCCATTCCAGCACAGATACGCAGTATTTT. Its protein is CATSRFHSSTDTQYF.